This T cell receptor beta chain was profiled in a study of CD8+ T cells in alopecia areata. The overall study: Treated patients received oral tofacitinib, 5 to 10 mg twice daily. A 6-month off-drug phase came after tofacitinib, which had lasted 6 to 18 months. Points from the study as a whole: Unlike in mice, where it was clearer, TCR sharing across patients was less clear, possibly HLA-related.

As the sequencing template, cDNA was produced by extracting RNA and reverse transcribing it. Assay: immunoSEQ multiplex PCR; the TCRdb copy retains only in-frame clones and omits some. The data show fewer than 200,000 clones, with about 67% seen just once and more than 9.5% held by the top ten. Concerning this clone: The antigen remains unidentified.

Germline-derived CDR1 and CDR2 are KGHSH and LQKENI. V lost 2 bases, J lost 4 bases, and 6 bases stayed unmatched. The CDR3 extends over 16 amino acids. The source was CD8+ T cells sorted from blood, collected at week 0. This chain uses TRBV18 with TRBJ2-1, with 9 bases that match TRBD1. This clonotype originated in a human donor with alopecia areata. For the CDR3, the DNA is TGTGCCAGCTCACCAAGAAACAGGGGGCCGTACAATGAGCAGTTCTTC. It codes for CASSPRNRGPYNEQFF.